The T cell receptor beta chain described here comes from a study of T cell clonotyping in hematopoietic cell transplantation. Points from the study as a whole: Higher Inverse Simpson Index values in graft donor and pretransplant recipient predicted broader posttransplant TCR diversity. Few recipient clonotypes overlapped donors; over 95% were de novo at given depth.

The CDR3 loop spans 13 amino acids. Trimming pared 1 base from V and 1 base from J, leaving 4 bases between. Germline-derived CDR1 and CDR2 are LNHNV and YYDKDF (reference sequence). Concerning this clone itself: Its specificity is not known.

TCRdb keeps only in-frame clones here, not all; method: immunoSEQ multiplex PCR. The repertoire has over 10,000 clones, 75% to 95% of them found once; the top ten carry about 0.79%. This sequence originates from a woman aged 50 to 60 in good health. Some clones in this sample may be carry-over from other donors' samples. Specimen: peripheral blood mononuclear cells. The rearrangement joins TRBV15 to TRBJ1-1; no firm D call. The DNA of the CDR3 is TGTGCCACCAGCAGAGGACCGAACACTGAAGCTTTCTTT. Translated: CATSRGPNTEAFF.